This is a list of T cell receptor beta chains from one sample in a study of blood T cell repertoires in COVID-19. Measured with immunoSEQ multiplex PCR; TCRdb has only the in-frame clones, and not every one. The sample holds roughly 410,000 clones, 89% seen once. The material sequenced was peripheral blood. These receptors were obtained from a man aged 40-49 years with acute or convalescent COVID-19. Each CDR3 is given with its conserved first and last residue. D genes are given only for firm matches. Some rows mark clone size as missing; the rest say once, few, many or name a class of expanded clone.

j_call,clone_size,v_call,d_call,cdr3_nt,cdr3_aa
TRBJ2-2,.,TRBV18,TRBD1,TGTGCCAGCTCACCAACTTTTTTCAGGACAGGGACCGGGGAGCTGTTTTTT,CASSPTFFRTGTGELFF
TRBJ1-2,.,TRBV2,.,TGTGCCAGCAGTGAAACCCACAGAGAACCCAAGGGGTTGAACCTTCGAGGCTACACCTTC,CASSETHREPKGLNLRGYTF
TRBJ1-5,.,TRBV6-6,.,TGTGCCAGCAGTAGGAGGATGTTTACCCAGCATTTT,CASSRRMFTQHF
TRBJ2-1,few,TRBV5-8,.,TGTGCCAGCAGCTTAAATATAATCTTC,CASSLNIIF
TRBJ1-3,.,TRBV6-6,.,TGTGCCAGCAGCCCCCGGGTTAACTCTGGAAACACCATATATTTT,CASSPRVNSGNTIYF
TRBJ2-1,.,TRBV27,TRBD1,TGTGCCAGCAGCCTGGGGACAGCTATTACTTATGAGCAGTTCTTC,CASSLGTAITYEQFF
TRBJ1-4,once,TRBV21-1,.,TGTGCCAGCAGCACTACCGGGACAGGACGGGGAAAACTGTTTTTT,CASSTTGTGRGKLFF
TRBJ1-6,.,TRBV27,TRBD1,TGTGCCAGCAGTGCGACAGGGGGCTTAAGCTCCTATAATTCACCCCTCCACTTT,CASSATGGLSSYNSPLHF
TRBJ1-1,few,TRBV30,.,TGTGCCTGGAGTCAAATGAACACTGAAGCTTTCTTT,CAWSQMNTEAFF
TRBJ2-7,.,TRBV28,.,TGTGCCAGCAGTTTATCCCAGGCATACGAGCAGTACTTC,CASSLSQAYEQYF
TRBJ2-7,.,TRBV9,.,TGTGCCAGCAGCGAGGGACAACCCAATCTCTACGAGCAGTACTTC,CASSEGQPNLYEQYF
TRBJ1-1,.,TRBV28,.,TGTGCCAGCAGCCACGGGGGGCGCGGGAACACTGAAGCTTTCTTT,CASSHGGRGNTEAFF
TRBJ1-1,.,TRBV28,TRBD1,TGTGCCAGCAGTTTACCCCGGACAGGCATGAACACTGAAGCTTTCTTT,CASSLPRTGMNTEAFF
TRBJ1-1,.,TRBV19,TRBD1,TGTGCCAGTAGTCCAAGGACAGGGGAACAAACACTGAGGATTCGGGTCCCTGAAGCTTTCTTT,CASSPRTGEQTLRIRVPEAFF
TRBJ1-1,.,TRBV12-3/TRBV12-4,TRBD1,TGTGCCAGCAGTCCTACACAGGGGAACGACGCTTTCTTT,CASSPTQGNDAFF
TRBJ2-5,.,TRBV9,TRBD2,TGTGCCAGCGCCAGGGAAGCGGGGGGACTAGGAACCCAAGAGACCCAGTACTTC,CASAREAGGLGTQETQYF
TRBJ1-1,.,TRBV29-1,.,TGCAGCGTCTTGGGGGGAGAAAGGACTGAAGCTTTCTTT,CSVLGGERTEAFF
TRBJ1-1,once,TRBV27,TRBD1,TGTGCCAGCAGTTTGGACAGGCATACTGAAGCTTTCTTT,CASSLDRHTEAFF
TRBJ1-4,.,TRBV28,.,TGTGCCACCAATACTAATGAAAAACTGTTTTTT,CATNTNEKLFF
TRBJ2-3,.,TRBV5-4,TRBD2,TGTGCCAGCAGCCCCGGACTAGCGGGAGTCGCAGATACGCAGTATTTT,CASSPGLAGVADTQYF
TRBJ2-7,.,TRBV5-4,TRBD1,TGTGCCAGCAGCGTGCCGGGACAGGTTCCCCACGAGCAGTACTTC,CASSVPGQVPHEQYF
TRBJ2-2,.,TRBV2,TRBD1,TGTGCCAGCAGTATGGACAGGGACTCCGGGGAGCTGTTTTTT,CASSMDRDSGELFF
TRBJ1-2,.,TRBV19,.,TGTGCCAGTAGTATAGATACAGGGAGCGATGGCTACACCTTC,CASSIDTGSDGYTF
TRBJ2-3,once,TRBV7-3,.,TGTGCCAGCAGCTTAAGCCCGCTCTTGCGAGGAGTGACAGATACGCAGTATTTT,CASSLSPLLRGVTDTQYF
TRBJ1-2,.,TRBV30,.,TGTGCCTGGAGTCCCATGGACTCGTGGGGCTACACCTTC,CAWSPMDSWGYTF